The 3 T cell receptor beta chains presented below share a single source sample, sequenced in a study of blood T cells in healthy people across ages (dated by TCRdb to about 2015). The library was produced with 5' RACE. Reads for this sample came from an Illumina HiSeq 2500. A second 7 to 11 cycle PCR used a sample-barcoded 5' primer and a J-beta primer mix. In TCRdb, the public reads were trimmed at Q25 with fastp and aligned with MiXCR, with productive beta chains retained. Rows with one shared CDR3 protein collapse into an entry with the most common genes and DNA. This sample is represented by some 690,000 distinct CDR3 sequences; 20% to 25% of them were singletons. Approximately 20% of the sample is held by the ten biggest clonotypes. The sample was blood. These receptor sequences come from a man aged 65-85 years in good health.

Of note for this clonotype: An end of the junction does not agree with germline; a read error may underlie this. The J gene is TRBJ2-5, the V gene TRBV7-2, with D possibly TRBD2 on 5 matching bases. The CDR3 loop spans 14 amino acids. Germline CDR1 and CDR2: SGHTA and FQGNSA. The CDR3 DNA sequence: TGTGCCAGCAGCTGGCGGGCTAGATCAGAGACCCGGTACTTC. Protein: CASSWRARSETRYF. Using reference TRBV7-2 and TRBJ2-5 for the parts outside the CDR3, the full variable domain is GAGVSQSPSNKVTEKGKDVELRCDPISGHTALYWYRQSLGQGLEFLIYFQGNSAPDKSGLPSDRFSAERTGGSVSTLTIQRTQQEDSAVYLCASSWRARSETRYFGPGTRLLVL.

This clonotype was counted between two and nine times. The gene calls are TRBV28 and TRBJ1-1; D ambiguous. Germline CDR1 MDHEN, CDR2 SYDVKM. V was pared by 0 bases and J by 0 bases, with 5 bases between. The CDR3 covers 14 residues. Written as DNA, the CDR3 is TGTGCCAGCAGTTTATGGAGATTGAACACTGAAGCTTTCTTT. Translation gives CASSLWRLNTEAFF.

This clonotype was found a few times. The V call is TRBV9, the J call TRBJ2-1; 8 bases map to TRBD2. Germline V CDR1 and CDR2: SGDLS, YYNGEE. The CDR3 has 16 residues. Trimming took 1 base from V and 2 from J; bases not matched to a gene: 5. In DNA, the CDR3 is TGTGCCAGCAGCGTATCTAGCGGGTGGGCCTACAATGAGCAGTTCTTC. It encodes CASSVSSGWAYNEQFF.